This T cell receptor (beta chain) is from a study of cytomegalovirus exposure and HLA in healthy donors. Study observations and caveats: The authors listed around 150 TCR beta chains as cytomegalovirus-associated. In an earlier analysis, in 620 or so donors, most V segments appeared productive either ~90% or ~30% of the time.

V was clipped by 0 bases and J by 3 bases, with 19 bases between them. CDR1 is SGHRS, CDR2 YFSETQ, per germline. The CDR3 totals 18 residues. The PCR made use of 60 Vbeta and 13 Jbeta primers. Profiled with immunoSEQ multiplex PCR; TCRdb holds only in-frame clones, not every one. The profile covers 75,000 to 100,000 clones, with around 73% appearing a single time and roughly 4% taken by the ten largest. Turning to this clone: Antigen unknown.

The V call is TRBV5-1, the J call TRBJ1-3; D is possibly TRBD1 (5 bases). The material sequenced was PBMCs. The TCR comes from a middle-aged man in good health and CMV-seronegative. The CDR3 reads CASSLGQGYYGGGNTIYF. CDR3 DNA sequence: TGCGCCAGCAGCTTGGGGCAGGGCTATTACGGCGGTGGAAACACCATATATTTT.